Below are 3 T cell receptor beta chains sequenced from a single sample in a study of molecular identifiers for immune sequencing clone quantification. TCRdb processed the PCR reads anew with MiXCR; each CDR3 protein has one entry. Among some 320,000 distinct CDR3 sequences, over 20% were seen once, and the ten largest hold under 0.95%. Material: naive CD8+ T cells from blood, with Jurkat cell RNA spiked in. Sample subset: FACS-sorted CD8+CD4-CCR7+CD45RA+ naive T cells. The receptor source for this set is a human donor in good health. Some libraries in this study had Jurkat cell RNA spiked in.

This clonotype occurred once. An end of the junction differs from the germline gene, which may be a read error. The chain couples TRBV5-1 to TRBJ2-7, with TRBD2 as a possible D gene (6 bases). CDR3 length: 14 amino acids. Germline assignment: CDR1 SGHRS and CDR2 YFSETQ. DNA of the CDR3: TGCGCCAGCAGCTTGACGGGAGCAGCCTACAAGCAGTACTTC. As protein: CASSLTGAAYKQYF.

J is TRBJ2-7 and V is TRBV4-3; TRBD1 agrees at 7 bases. The CDR3 is made up of 16 amino acids. Germline CDR1 reads LGHNA; CDR2 reads YSLEER. V shed 1 base and J 1 base; nucleotides not matched to a gene: 7. CDR3 DNA sequence: TGCGCCAGCAGCCAAGGGACAGGATCCCTTTCCTACGAGCAGTACTTC. It specifies CASSQGTGSLSYEQYF.

This clonotype was seen repeatedly, ten times or more. V is TRBV25-1 and J is TRBJ2-5; possibly TRBD1 for D (6 bases). Trimming shortened V by 9 bases and J by 3 bases, and 17 bases separated the two germline ends. Germline V gene lookup returns CDR1 MGHDK and CDR2 SYGVNS. This CDR3 contains 14 residues. This CDR3 reads CASTSEDRKETQYF. The CDR3 nucleotides read TGTGCCAGTACGAGTGAGGACAGAAAAGAGACCCAGTACTTC.